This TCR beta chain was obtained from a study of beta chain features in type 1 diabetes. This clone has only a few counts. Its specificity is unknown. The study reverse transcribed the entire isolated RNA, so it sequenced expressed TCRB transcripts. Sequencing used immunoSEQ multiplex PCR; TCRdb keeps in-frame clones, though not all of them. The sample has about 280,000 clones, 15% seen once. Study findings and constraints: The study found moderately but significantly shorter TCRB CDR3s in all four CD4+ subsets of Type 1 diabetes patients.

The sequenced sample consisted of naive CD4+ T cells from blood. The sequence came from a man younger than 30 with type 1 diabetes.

The CDR3 sequence: CASTIGQNQETQYF. CDR3 nucleotide sequence: TGTGCCAGCACCATTGGGCAAAACCAAGAGACCCAGTACTTC. This chain connects TRBV28 to TRBJ2-5; D remains ambiguous. This CDR3 has 14 residues. Per the germline V gene, CDR1 is MDHEN and CDR2 is SYDVKM. V dropped 7 bases and J dropped 0 bases, with 12 bases sitting between them.